This T cell receptor (beta chain) is from a study of patients and donors after allogeneic stem cell transplantation. This clonotype was observed at least ten times. A single record per CDR3 protein comes from TCRdb applying MiXCR to the RT-PCR reads. The sample consists of about 40,000 distinct CDR3 sequences, under 40% of them appearing once. Germline V CDR1 and CDR2: LGHNA, YNFKEQ. The CDR3 runs 18 residues. The V and J ends lost 3 bases and 13 bases respectively, with 28 bases between them. The sample consisted of blood, either unsorted or a sorted T cell fraction (not recorded which). The origin of this receptor is a human donor who was either an allogeneic HSCT recipient or a stem cell or donor lymphocyte infusion donor (not recorded which). It is not recorded whose cells these are; they may come from a transplant donor. V is TRBV4-2 and J is TRBJ1-6; no definite D call. This CDR3 reads CASSHQDPTQTPRAPLHF. Written as DNA, the CDR3 is TGTGCCAGCAGCCACCAAGATCCCACTCAAACGCCGAGAGCCCCCCTCCACTTT.